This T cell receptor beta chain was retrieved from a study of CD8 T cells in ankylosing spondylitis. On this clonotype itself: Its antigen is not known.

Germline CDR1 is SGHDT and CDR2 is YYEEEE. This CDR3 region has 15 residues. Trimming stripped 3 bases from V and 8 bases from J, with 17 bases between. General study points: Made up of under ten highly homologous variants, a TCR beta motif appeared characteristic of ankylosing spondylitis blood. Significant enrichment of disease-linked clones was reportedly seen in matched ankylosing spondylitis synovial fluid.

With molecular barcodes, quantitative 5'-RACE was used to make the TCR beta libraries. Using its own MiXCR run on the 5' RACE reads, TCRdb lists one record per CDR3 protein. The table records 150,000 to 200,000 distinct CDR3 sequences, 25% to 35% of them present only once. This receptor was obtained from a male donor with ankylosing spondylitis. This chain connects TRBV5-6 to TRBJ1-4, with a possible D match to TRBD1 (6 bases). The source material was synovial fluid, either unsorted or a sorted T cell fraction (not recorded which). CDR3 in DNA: TGTGCCAGCAGCTGGGGGGCCGATCCCAGGGAAAAACTGTTTTTT. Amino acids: CASSWGADPREKLFF.